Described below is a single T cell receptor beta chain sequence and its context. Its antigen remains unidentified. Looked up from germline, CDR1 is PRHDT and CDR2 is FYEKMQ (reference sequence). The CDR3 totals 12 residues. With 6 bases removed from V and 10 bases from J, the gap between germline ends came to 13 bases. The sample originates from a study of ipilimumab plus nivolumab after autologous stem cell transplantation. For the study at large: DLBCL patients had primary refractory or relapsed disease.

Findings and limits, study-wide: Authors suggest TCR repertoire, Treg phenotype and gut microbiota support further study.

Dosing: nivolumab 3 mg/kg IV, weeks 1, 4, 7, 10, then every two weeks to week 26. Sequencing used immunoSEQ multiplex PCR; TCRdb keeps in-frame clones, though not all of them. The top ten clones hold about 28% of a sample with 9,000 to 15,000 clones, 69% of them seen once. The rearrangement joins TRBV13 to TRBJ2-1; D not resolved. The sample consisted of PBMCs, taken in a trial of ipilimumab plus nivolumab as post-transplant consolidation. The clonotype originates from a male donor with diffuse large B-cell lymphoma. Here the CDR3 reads CASREDESEQFF. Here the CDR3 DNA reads TGTGCCAGCAGAGAGGACGAATCCGAGCAGTTCTTC.